This entry features one T cell receptor (beta chain) sequence. This specimen belongs to a study of T cell responses to AZD1222 COVID-19 vaccine. Using immunoSEQ multiplex PCR, the repertoire was profiled, and TCRdb retains in-frame clones only, with some absent. The data contain about 200,000 clones, approximately 93% of them singletons. CDR3 length equals 13 residues. V lost 5 bases to trimming and J lost 8 bases, with 12 bases between them. Germline V gene sequence: CDR1 SGHTA, CDR2 FQGNSA. The V call is TRBV7-2, the J call TRBJ1-4, with D tentatively TRBD1 (6 bases). Sequences were derived from peripheral blood, sampled 28 days after the second AZD1222 dose. The clonotype originates from an adult who received the AZD1222 COVID-19 vaccine. CDR3 DNA: TGTGCCAGCAGCAGGGGGGCCTGGGAAAAACTGTTTTTT. Translation gives CASSRGAWEKLFF. The entire variable domain, with the rest obtained from reference TRBV7-2 and TRBJ1-4, is as follows: GAGVSQSPSNKVTEKGKDVELRCDPISGHTALYWYRQSLGQGLEFLIYFQGNSAPDKSGLPSDRFSAERTGGSVSTLTIQRTQQEDSAVYLCASSRGAWEKLFFGSGTQLSVL.